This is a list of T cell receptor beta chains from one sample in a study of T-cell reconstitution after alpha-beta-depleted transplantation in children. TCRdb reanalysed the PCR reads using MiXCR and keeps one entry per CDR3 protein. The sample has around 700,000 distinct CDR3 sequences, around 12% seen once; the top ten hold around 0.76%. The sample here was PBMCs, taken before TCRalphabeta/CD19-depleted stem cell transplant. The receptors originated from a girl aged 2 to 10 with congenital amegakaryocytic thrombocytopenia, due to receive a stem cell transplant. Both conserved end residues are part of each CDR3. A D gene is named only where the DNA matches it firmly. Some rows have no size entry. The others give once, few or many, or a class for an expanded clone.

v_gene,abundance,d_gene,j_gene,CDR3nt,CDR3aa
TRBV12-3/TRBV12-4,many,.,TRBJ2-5,TGTGCCAGCAGCCGGATTCAGTGGGAGACCCAGTACTTC,CASSRIQWETQYF
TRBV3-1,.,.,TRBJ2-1,TGTGCCAGCAGCCCCGAATCGACTTTTGAGCAGTTCTTC,CASSPESTFEQFF
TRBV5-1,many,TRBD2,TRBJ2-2,TGCGCCAGCAGCTTGGGACTAGCGGGAGGATTAGTCGGGGAGCTGTTTTTT,CASSLGLAGGLVGELFF
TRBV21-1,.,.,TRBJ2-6,TGTGCCAGCAGCAAAGGCGATTCGCTGGAATATCCGCCTAAGGCCAACGTCCTGACTTTC,CASSKGDSLEYPPKANVLTF
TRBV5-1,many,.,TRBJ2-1,TGCGCCAGCAGCTTGGGGGTGGGAGGCAATGAGCAGTTCTTC,CASSLGVGGNEQFF
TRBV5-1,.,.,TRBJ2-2,TGCGCCAGCAGCTTAGGATCCGGGGCCGGGGAGCTGTTTTTT,CASSLGSGAGELFF
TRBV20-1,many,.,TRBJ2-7,TGCAGTGCTGCTAGACAGGAGAACCTCTGGGAGCAGTACTTC,CSAARQENLWEQYF
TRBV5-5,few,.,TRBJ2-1,TGTGCCAGCAGCTTCCTTTCGGGACAAGGCGATGAGCAGTTCTTC,CASSFLSGQGDEQFF
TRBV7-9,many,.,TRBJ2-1,TGTGCCAGCAGCTTTGGGGAGCGGAGCCTCAATGAGCAGTTCTTC,CASSFGERSLNEQFF
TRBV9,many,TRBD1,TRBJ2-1,TGTGCCAGCAGCGTAACCGGGACAGCCTCCTACAATGAGCAGTTCTTC,CASSVTGTASYNEQFF
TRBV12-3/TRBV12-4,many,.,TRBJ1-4,TGTGCCAGCGGTGGAGGCTCTAATGAAAAACTGTTTTTT,CASGGGSNEKLFF
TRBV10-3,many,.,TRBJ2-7,TGTGCCATCAGTGCGAAATACGAGCAGTACTTC,CAISAKYEQYF
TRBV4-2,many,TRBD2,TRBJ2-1,TGTGCCAGCAGCCAAGATCGGGGACTAGCGGGACGGGATGAGCAGTTCTTC,CASSQDRGLAGRDEQFF
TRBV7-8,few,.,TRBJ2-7,TGTGCCTCCCGGATGTTTTCGCCGGGGGACGAGCAGTACTTC,CASRMFSPGDEQYF
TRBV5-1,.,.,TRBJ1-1,TGCGCCAGCAGCTTGGGTGTCCCTTCGGCAGGTGAAGCTTTCTTT,CASSLGVPSAGEAFF
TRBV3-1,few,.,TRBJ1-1,TGTGCCAGCACCCGGGCCCTGGGGACTGAAGCTTTCTTT,CASTRALGTEAFF
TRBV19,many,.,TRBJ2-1,TGTGCCAGTAGTATCCTTCCCTTGTCCTACAATGAGCAGTTCTTC,CASSILPLSYNEQFF
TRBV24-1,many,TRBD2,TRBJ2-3,TGTGCCACCAGCGCTAGCGGGAGTTCTGGTACGCAGTATTTT,CATSASGSSGTQYF